This is a list of T cell receptor beta chains from one sample in a study of shared clonotypes between healthy human individuals. TCRdb's copy holds only in-frame clones and misses some; the assay was immunoSEQ multiplex PCR. The profile covers approximately 500,000 clones, with roughly 80% appearing a single time and over 9.5% taken by the ten largest. The sample taken for sequencing was PBMCs. These receptors originate from a middle-aged woman in good health. Some clones in this sample may be carry-over from other donors' samples. Both conserved end residues are part of each CDR3. A D gene is named only where the DNA matches it firmly. Where a row states a size, it is once, few, many or the class of an expanded clone; other rows omit it.

D	V	J	size	DNA	CDR3
NA	TRBV7-9	TRBJ2-7	NA	TGTGCCAGCAGCTTACTTGTGGGAGCCCAGTACGAGCAGTACTTC	CASSLLVGAQYEQYF
TRBD1	TRBV29-1	TRBJ2-2	NA	TGCAGCGTTGAAGATCGGGCAGGGGGCCCGGGGCTGTTTTTT	CSVEDRAGGPGLFF
TRBD1	TRBV5-6	TRBJ1-2	NA	TGTGCCAGCAGCCAAACATCGACAGGGTATGGCTACACCTTC	CASSQTSTGYGYTF
TRBD2	TRBV15	TRBJ2-2	NA	TGTGCCACCAGTCCCTACGGGGGGAGAAACACCGGGGAGCTGTTTTTT	CATSPYGGRNTGELFF
NA	TRBV29-1	TRBJ2-1	many	TGCAGCGTTGGGGGGCTTCACAATGAGCAGTTCTTC	CSVGGLHNEQFF
NA	TRBV6-6	TRBJ1-5	NA	TGTGCCAGCAGCGACCCGGGGGATAGCAATCAGCCCCAGCATTTT	CASSDPGDSNQPQHF
TRBD1	TRBV28	TRBJ2-7	NA	TGTGCCAGCCGGGGACAGGGGGCCTACGAGCAGTACTTC	CASRGQGAYEQYF
TRBD1	TRBV18	TRBJ1-1	NA	TGTGCCAGCCTCGGGACAGCGAACACTGAAGCTTTCTTT	CASLGTANTEAFF
TRBD2	TRBV15	TRBJ2-7	NA	TGTGCCACCAGCAGAGATCTTGGGACTAGCGCATACGAGCAGTACTTC	CATSRDLGTSAYEQYF
NA	TRBV18	TRBJ1-4	NA	TGTGCCAGCTCACCGGGAAGCTCAGGAAAACTGTTTTTT	CASSPGSSGKLFF
TRBD2	TRBV11-3	TRBJ2-7	NA	TGTGCCAGCAGCCCGGGGCTAGCGGGAGCCGGCGAGCAGTACTTC	CASSPGLAGAGEQYF
NA	TRBV11-1	TRBJ1-1	NA	TGTGCCAGCAGCTTAGTTGGGGGAACGAGCATTTTCTTT	CASSLVGGTSIFF
TRBD1	TRBV9	TRBJ2-1	NA	TGTGCCAGCAGCGCAAGTTCTACAGGGGGCAGGTGGGAGCAGTTCTTC	CASSASSTGGRWEQFF
NA	TRBV27	TRBJ1-4	NA	TGTGCCAGCAGTCCCCACAGGGCAATAAATGAAAAACTGTTTTTT	CASSPHRAINEKLFF
NA	TRBV4-3	TRBJ2-1	NA	TGCGCCAGCAGCCAGAAGACTAGCTCCTACAATGAGCAGTTCTTC	CASSQKTSSYNEQFF
NA	TRBV6-6	TRBJ2-7	NA	TGTGCCAGCAGCCCAGGACCCTACTACTCCTACGAGCAGTACTTC	CASSPGPYYSYEQYF
NA	TRBV27	TRBJ2-6	NA	TGTGCCAGCAGCCTCACGGTAGGCTTCTCTGGGGCCAACGTCCTGACTTTC	CASSLTVGFSGANVLTF
TRBD2	TRBV19	TRBJ2-7	NA	TGTGCCAGTAGTACCTCGAGCGGGAGTGGATTCTACGAGCAGTACTTC	CASSTSSGSGFYEQYF
TRBD2	TRBV5-4	TRBJ2-3	NA	TGTGCCAGCAGCATTGGGACTAGCGGGAGCTCAGATACGCAGTATTTT	CASSIGTSGSSDTQYF
TRBD2	TRBV4-1	TRBJ2-2	NA	TGCGCCAGCAGCCAAGATGGGTTAGCGGGAATCGGGGAGCTGTTTTTT	CASSQDGLAGIGELFF
NA	TRBV7-9	TRBJ2-4	once	TGTGCCAGCAGCTCCGGGCGGCTAGCCAAAAACATTCAGTACTTC	CASSSGRLAKNIQYF
NA	TRBV5-4	TRBJ1-4	NA	TGTGCCAGCAGCTTTGACGTAACTAATGAAAAACTGTTTTTT	CASSFDVTNEKLFF
NA	TRBV7-2	TRBJ1-2	NA	TGTGCCAGCACACCAGGACAGAGAGATGGCTACACCTTC	CASTPGQRDGYTF
TRBD2	TRBV7-2	TRBJ2-3	NA	TGTGCCAGCACCTTACTGACTAGCGGGAGCCCCACAGATACGCAGTATTTT	CASTLLTSGSPTDTQYF
NA	TRBV5-4	TRBJ2-1	NA	TGTGCCAGCAGCTTGGGCCAGTTGGTCGATGAGCAGTTCTTC	CASSLGQLVDEQFF
NA	TRBV15	TRBJ2-1	few	TGTGCCACCAGCCTCCTTCCCGGCGGCTACCTCTACAATGAGCAGTTCTTC	CATSLLPGGYLYNEQFF
NA	TRBV30	TRBJ1-6	NA	TGTGCCTGGAGATCGGGGGATAATTCACCCCTCCACTTT	CAWRSGDNSPLHF
NA	TRBV5-6	TRBJ2-6	NA	TGTGCCAGCTTCCCGGCAGGGCCGTCTGGGGCCAACGTCCTGACTTTC	CASFPAGPSGANVLTF
TRBD2	TRBV9	TRBJ2-3	NA	TGTGCCAGCAGCCCCCTAGCGGGAGACGGAGATACGCAGTATTTT	CASSPLAGDGDTQYF
TRBD2	TRBV30	TRBJ2-2	NA	TGTGCCTGGGTCCTAGCGGGAGGCACCGGGGAGCTGTTTTTT	CAWVLAGGTGELFF
TRBD1	TRBV7-9	TRBJ1-2	NA	TGTGCCAGCAGCTTACTGACAGGGCCTAACTATGGCTACACCTTC	CASSLLTGPNYGYTF
NA	TRBV28	TRBJ2-3	once	TGTGCCAGCAGGGCGGAGAGCACAGATACGCAGTATTTT	CASRAESTDTQYF
NA	TRBV18	TRBJ2-7	NA	TGTGCCAGCTCACCACTCGTCGGAGAGGAGCAGTACTTC	CASSPLVGEEQYF
NA	TRBV18	TRBJ1-4	NA	TGTGCCAGCTCACCACGGGCGCCTAATGAAAAACTGTTTTTT	CASSPRAPNEKLFF
TRBD1	TRBV4-2	TRBJ1-5	NA	TGTGCCAGCAGCCTGTTCCCACAGGGGCCATCCGCGGGGAACCACAATCAGCCCCAGCATTTT	CASSLFPQGPSAGNHNQPQHF